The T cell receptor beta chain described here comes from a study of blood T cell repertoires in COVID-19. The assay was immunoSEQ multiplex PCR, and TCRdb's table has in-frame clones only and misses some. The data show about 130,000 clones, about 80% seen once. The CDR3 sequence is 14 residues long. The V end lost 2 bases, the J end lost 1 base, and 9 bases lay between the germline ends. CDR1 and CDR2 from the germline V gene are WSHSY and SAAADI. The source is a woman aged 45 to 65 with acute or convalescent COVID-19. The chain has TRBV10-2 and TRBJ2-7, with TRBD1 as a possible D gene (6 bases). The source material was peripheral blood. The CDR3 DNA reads TGCGCCAGCAGTGAGACGGGACATTCCTACGAGCAGTACTTC. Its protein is CASSETGHSYEQYF.